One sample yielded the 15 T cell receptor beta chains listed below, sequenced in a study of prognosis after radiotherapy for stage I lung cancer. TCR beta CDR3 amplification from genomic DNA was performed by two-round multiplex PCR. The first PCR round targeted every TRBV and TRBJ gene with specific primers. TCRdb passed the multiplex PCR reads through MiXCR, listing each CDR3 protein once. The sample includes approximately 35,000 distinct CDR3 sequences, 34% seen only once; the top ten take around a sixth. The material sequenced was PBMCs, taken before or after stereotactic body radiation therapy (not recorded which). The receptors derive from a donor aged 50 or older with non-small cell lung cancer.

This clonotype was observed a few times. This CDR3 is CASSLSDRMNTEAFF. Here the CDR3 DNA reads TGTGCCAGCAGCTTATCGGACAGAATGAACACTGAAGCTTTCTTT. V is TRBV13 and J is TRBJ1-1; D is perhaps TRBD1 (6 bases). CDR1 PRHDT and CDR2 FYEKMQ come from the germline V gene (reference sequence). The germline V and J ends were trimmed by 2 bases and 0 bases, with 10 bases remaining between them. This CDR3 has 15 amino acids.

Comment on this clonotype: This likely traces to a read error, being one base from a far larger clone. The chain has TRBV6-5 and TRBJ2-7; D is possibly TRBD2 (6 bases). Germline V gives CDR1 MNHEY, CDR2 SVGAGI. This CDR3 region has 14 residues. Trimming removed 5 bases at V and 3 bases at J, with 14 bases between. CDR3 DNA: TGTGCCAGCAGTAAGTCGAGGGGAGGCTACGAGCAGTACTTC. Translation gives CASSKSRGGYEQYF.

Here the CDR3 DNA reads TGCGCCAGCAGCCAAGAGTGGGGAGCGGGGGGGCGAAGTAATGAGCAGTTCTTC. Its translation is CASSQEWGAGGRSNEQFF. The chain employs TRBV4-3 and TRBJ2-1, with TRBD2 matching over 10 bases. Trimming cost V 0 bases and J 7 bases; bases outside gene matches: 12. The germline V gene encodes CDR1 LGHNA and CDR2 YSLEER. This CDR3 spans 18 amino acids.

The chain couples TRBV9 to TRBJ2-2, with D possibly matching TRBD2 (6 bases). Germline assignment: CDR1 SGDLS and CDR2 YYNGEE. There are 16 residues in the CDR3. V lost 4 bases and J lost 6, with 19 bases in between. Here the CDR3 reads CASSPQLGGKAGELFF. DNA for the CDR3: TGTGCCAGCAGCCCGCAGTTGGGCGGGAAAGCCGGGGAGCTGTTTTTT.

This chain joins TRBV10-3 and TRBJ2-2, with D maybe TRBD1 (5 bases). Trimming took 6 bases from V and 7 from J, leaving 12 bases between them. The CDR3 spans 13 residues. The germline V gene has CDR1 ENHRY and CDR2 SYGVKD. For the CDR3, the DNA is TGTGCCATCAGAGGGGCCGAGTACGGGGAGCTGTTTTTT. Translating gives CAIRGAEYGELFF.

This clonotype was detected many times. The CDR3, as DNA: TGTGCCAGCAGCAACGGGACAGCGGCCTATAATTCACCCCTCCACTTT. It yields the protein CASSNGTAAYNSPLHF. The J gene is TRBJ1-6, the V gene TRBV5-4; TRBD1 agrees at 7 bases. Losses at the gene ends were 4 bases for V and 2 bases for J; bases not matched to a gene: 6. The germline V gene encodes CDR1 SGHNT and CDR2 YYREEE (reference sequence). This CDR3 has 16 residues.

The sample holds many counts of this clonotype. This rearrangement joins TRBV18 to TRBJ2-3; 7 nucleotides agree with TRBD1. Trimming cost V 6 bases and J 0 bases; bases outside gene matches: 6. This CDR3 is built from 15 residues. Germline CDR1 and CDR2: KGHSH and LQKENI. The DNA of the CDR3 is TGTGCCAGCTCGCCCAACAGGGGAAGCACAGATACGCAGTATTTT. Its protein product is CASSPNRGSTDTQYF.

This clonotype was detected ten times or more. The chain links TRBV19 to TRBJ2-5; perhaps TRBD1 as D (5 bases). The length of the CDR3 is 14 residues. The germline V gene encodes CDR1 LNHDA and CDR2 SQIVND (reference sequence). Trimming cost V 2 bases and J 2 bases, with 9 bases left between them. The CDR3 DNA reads TGTGCCAGTAGTATATCGACAGCTCAAGAGACCCAGTACTTC. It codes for CASSISTAQETQYF.

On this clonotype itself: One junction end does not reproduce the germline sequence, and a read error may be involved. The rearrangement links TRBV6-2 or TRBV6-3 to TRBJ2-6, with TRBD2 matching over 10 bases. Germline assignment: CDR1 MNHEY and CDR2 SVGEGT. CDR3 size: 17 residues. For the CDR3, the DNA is TGTGCCAGCAGTGGTACTAGCGGGACTGCTGGGGCCAACTTCCTGACTTTC. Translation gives CASSGTSGTAGANFLTF.

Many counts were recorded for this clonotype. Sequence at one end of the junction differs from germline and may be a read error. CDR3 sequence (DNA): TGTGCCGTCAGTAAAGAGGGACAGGGGTTGGGGGAGCAGTACTTC. This sequence encodes CAVSKEGQGLGEQYF. The genes are TRBV10-3 and TRBJ2-7, with 10 bases fitting TRBD1. CDR1 and CDR2 from the germline V gene are ENHRY and SYGVKD. This CDR3 has 15 amino acids.

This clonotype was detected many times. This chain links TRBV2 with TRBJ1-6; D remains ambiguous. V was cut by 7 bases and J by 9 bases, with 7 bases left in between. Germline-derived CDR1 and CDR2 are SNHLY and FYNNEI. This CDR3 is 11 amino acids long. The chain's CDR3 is CASTYASPLHF. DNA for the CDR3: TGTGCCAGCACTTACGCTTCACCCCTCCACTTT.

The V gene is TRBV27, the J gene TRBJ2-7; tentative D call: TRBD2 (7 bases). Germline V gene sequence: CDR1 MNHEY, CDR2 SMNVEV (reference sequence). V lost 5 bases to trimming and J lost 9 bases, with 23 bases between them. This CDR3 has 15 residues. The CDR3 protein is CASSPRGHPPGGQYF. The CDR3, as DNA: TGTGCCAGCAGTCCACGGGGACATCCCCCGGGGGGGCAGTACTTC.

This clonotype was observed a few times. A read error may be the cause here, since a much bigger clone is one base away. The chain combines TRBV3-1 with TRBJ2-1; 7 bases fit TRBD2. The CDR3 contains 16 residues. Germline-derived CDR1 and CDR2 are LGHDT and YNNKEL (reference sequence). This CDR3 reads CASSLQRGNSYNGQFF. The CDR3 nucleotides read TGTGCCAGCAGCCTGCAGCGGGGAAACTCCTACAATGGGCAGTTCTTC.

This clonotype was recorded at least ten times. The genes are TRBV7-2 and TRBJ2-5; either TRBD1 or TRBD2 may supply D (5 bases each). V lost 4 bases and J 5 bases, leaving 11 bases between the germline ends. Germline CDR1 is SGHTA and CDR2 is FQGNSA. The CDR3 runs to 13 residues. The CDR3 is CASSSGSAETQYF. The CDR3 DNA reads TGTGCCAGCAGCTCAGGGAGCGCGGAGACCCAGTACTTC.

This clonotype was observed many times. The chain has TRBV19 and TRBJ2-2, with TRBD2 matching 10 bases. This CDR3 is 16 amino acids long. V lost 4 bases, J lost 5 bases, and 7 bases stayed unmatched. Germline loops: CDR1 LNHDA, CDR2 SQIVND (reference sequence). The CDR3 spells CASSTPLAGVTGELFF. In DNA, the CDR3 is TGTGCCAGTAGTACGCCCCTAGCGGGAGTAACCGGGGAGCTGTTTTTT.